Listed here is a single TCR beta chain. This clonotype occurred a few times. This receptor's antigen is unknown. No much larger clone is present one base from it, and per-base qualities are unavailable. This sample was included in a study of T-cell memory formation after mild COVID-19 (dated by TCRdb to about 2021). The study in broad terms: Most TCR sequence clusters were specific to one of the two donors. Longitudinal TCRalpha and TCRbeta repertoire sequencing tracked T-cell clones expanding and contracting after mild COVID-19 in two donors. The cohort comprised two young, previously healthy adult volunteers, one female and one male. The full study reports these points: SARS-CoV-2 specificity was not confirmed for the second-wave clones peaking on day 37. Clones that contracted from day 15 to 85 showed balanced CD4/CD8 phenotypes, whereas a second wave of clones that expanded from day 15 to 37 leaned towards CD4+. Contracting CD4+ clones turned up mainly in the CM and EM memory subsets, whereas EMRA was where CD8+ clones were enriched. The study covered only a couple of mild cases, and larger cohorts including severe cases with pre-infection samples were considered necessary. Some responding clones were detected in pre-infection memory, suggesting pre-existing cross-reactive memory T cells joined the SARS-CoV-2 response.

CDR1 and CDR2, per the germline V gene (reference sequence), are SEHNR and FQNEAQ. The V and J ends are trimmed by 0 bases and 5 bases, leaving 23 bases between them. The CDR3 measures 18 amino acids from cysteine to phenylalanine. Kept here is only the CDR3 DNA, which spans 54 bases and is read in frame from base 1. The instrument was an Illumina NovaSeq 6000. Using 5'RACE with constant-segment primers, TCRalpha and TCRbeta cDNA libraries were constructed, with sample barcodes and unique molecular identifiers added in the process. Trizol reagent was used to extract RNA from every sample. Library amplification was performed in two PCR steps, and a second sample barcode and Illumina TruSeq adapters were introduced in the second step. The libraries were sequenced on an Illumina NovaSeq using 2 x 150 bp paired-end reads. Per the source publication's procedure: Demultiplexing of reads and collapsing into UMI-guided consensus sequences were performed with migec v1.2.7. Using mixcr v2.1.11, UMI consensuses were aligned to TRA and TRB V and J templates and then assembled into clonotypes. Clonotypes were classified as expanded or contracted when called significant by both edgeR and NoisET, with noise models trained on biological replicates. For edgeR calls, a false discovery rate-adjusted p below 0.01 and a log2 fold-change threshold of 1 were applied. PCA with hierarchical clustering of max-normalized trajectories of the 1000 most abundant clonotypes was used as exploratory dynamics analysis. Each responding clone was given a CD4 or CD8 phenotype based on the CD4+ and CD8+ repertoires, which had been sequenced separately. TCRdb reprocessed the public reads (quality trimming at Q25 with fastp, clone calling with MiXCR) and kept in-frame beta chains. Entries that share a CDR3 protein sequence are merged under the most common genes and DNA. In this record, the V and J calls reflect TCRdb's handling and not the investigators' own analysis. In this sample the table shows about 160,000 distinct CDR3 sequences, about a third of which occur a single time. The ten largest clones capture about 12% of the sample.

Ficoll-Paque density gradient centrifugation was the method used to isolate PBMCs. The material sequenced was PBMCs or a T cell subset sorted from them (not recorded which). The chain couples TRBV7-9 to TRBJ2-7; perhaps TRBD1 is the D gene, with 6 bases matching. The receptor's source is an adult woman who had mild COVID-19 (a few samples of this study predate the infection). The sample titles of this study are shuffled in the database, so cell type and time point are left out; the donor was told from shared clones. This receptor carries the CDR3 CASSLAGTRRSRGNEQYF. The base sequence is TGTGCCAGCAGCTTAGCTGGGACAAGGAGGTCGCGAGGAAACGAGCAGTACTTC.